This T cell receptor beta chain was sequenced in a study of early T cells in non-severe SARS-CoV-2 infection. Study overall: Sequencing used unsorted whole-blood bulk RNA, so chains lack pairing. Findings and caveats of the study: Missing private and CD4 specificities, VDJdb matching favored anti-spike CD8 responses.

One entry per CDR3 protein, called by TCRdb with MiXCR from the 5' RACE reads. The table shows about 70,000 distinct CDR3 sequences, with more than 14% occurring only once. Worth noting for this clonotype: The antigen remains undetermined.

Germline values: CDR1 SNHLY, CDR2 FYNNEI. The CDR3 totals 16 residues. The junction had 10 bases not matched to a gene; V was cut back by 6 bases and J by 3 bases. This clonotype was obtained from an adult who was a healthcare worker with PCR-confirmed SARS-CoV-2 infection or an uninfected control (not recorded which). Sequencing used whole blood, obtained at baseline. The chain employs TRBV2 and TRBJ1-5, with 8 bases aligning to TRBD1. CDR3 in amino acids: CASRGRQGMANQPQHF. DNA for the CDR3: TGTGCCAGCAGGGGACGACAGGGGATGGCCAATCAGCCCCAGCATTTT.